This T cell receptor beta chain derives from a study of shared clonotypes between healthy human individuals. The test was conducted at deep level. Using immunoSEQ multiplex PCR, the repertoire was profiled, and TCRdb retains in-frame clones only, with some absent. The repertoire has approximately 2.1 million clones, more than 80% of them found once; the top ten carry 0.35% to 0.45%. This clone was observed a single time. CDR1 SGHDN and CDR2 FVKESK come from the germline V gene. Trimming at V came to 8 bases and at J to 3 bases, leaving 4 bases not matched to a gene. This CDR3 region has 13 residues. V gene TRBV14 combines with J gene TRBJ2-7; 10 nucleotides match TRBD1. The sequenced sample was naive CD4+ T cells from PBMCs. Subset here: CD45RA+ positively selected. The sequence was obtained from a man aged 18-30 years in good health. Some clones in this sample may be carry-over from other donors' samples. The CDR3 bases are TGTGCCAGCGGGGGACAGGGGATCTACGAGCAGTACTTC. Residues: CASGGQGIYEQYF.